The 11 T cell receptor beta chains given below trace back to one sample, sequenced in a study of Ad26.COV2.S vaccination and SARS-CoV-2 variants. The data were produced by immunoSEQ multiplex PCR, yet TCRdb's version contains in-frame clones alone and is incomplete. This sample has 300,000 to 350,000 clones, with more than 85% found just once. Treatment in this sample: about 20 received Ad26.COV2.S at low or high dose, single or two shots; five or six received placebo; per-sample allocation not given. Sampling occurred on day 63 after the first vaccine or placebo injection. Sequenced material: peripheral blood, taken in a trial of Ad26.COV2.S vaccine versus placebo. The receptors derive from a person aged 18 to 59 who received the Ad26.COV2.S COVID-19 vaccine or a placebo.

V usage is TRBV27 and J usage is TRBJ1-6; D gene ambiguous. The germline V and J ends were trimmed by 2 bases and 8 bases, with 4 bases remaining between them. This CDR3 has 12 amino acids. The V gene's germline CDR1 is MNHEY and CDR2 SMNVEV (reference sequence). For the CDR3, the DNA is TGTGCCAGCAGTTTAAGGGATTCACCCCTCCACTTT. Residues: CASSLRDSPLHF.

J is TRBJ2-7 and V is TRBV20-1, with D possibly TRBD1 on 5 matching bases. V gave up 6 bases and J gave up 4 bases, with 10 bases separating them. Germline CDR1 is DFQATT and CDR2 is SNEGSKA (reference sequence). The CDR3 spans 11 residues. The CDR3 here is CSALAGYEQYF. CDR3 nucleotides: TGCAGTGCCCTCGCAGGGTACGAGCAGTACTTC.

V is TRBV5-1 and J is TRBJ2-1; a weak D match, TRBD2 (5 bases). From germline, CDR1 is SGHRS and CDR2 YFSETQ. V lost 3 bases and J 5 bases, leaving 15 bases between the germline ends. The CDR3 is made up of 15 amino acids. The CDR3 region has the DNA TGCGCCAGCAGCTCGATCGGGATATTACACAATGAGCAGTTCTTC. The encoded protein is CASSSIGILHNEQFF.

This chain's CDR3 is CASSFNRQASGTDTQYF. As DNA, the CDR3 is TGTGCCAGCAGTTTCAACCGACAGGCATCAGGGACAGATACGCAGTATTTT. V gene TRBV28 combines with J gene TRBJ2-3; maybe TRBD1 (6 bases). The V end lost 3 bases, the J end lost 3 bases, and 19 bases lay between the germline ends. The CDR3 totals 17 residues. Looked up from germline, CDR1 is MDHEN and CDR2 is SYDVKM.

The chain uses TRBV27 and TRBJ1-5; no definite D call. Deletions cut 5 bases from V and 4 bases from J, with 9 bases between. CDR1 is MNHEY and CDR2 is SMNVEV in the germline V gene (reference sequence). The CDR3 consists of 13 residues. The CDR3, as DNA: TGTGCCAGCAGTGAGTCGAGAAATCAGCCCCAGCATTTT. As protein: CASSESRNQPQHF.

This clone was seen more than once but under ten times. This chain uses TRBV4-1 with TRBJ1-2, with D hard to call. The CDR3 runs 17 residues. The V and J ends lost 0 bases and 8 bases respectively, with 22 bases between them. CDR1 is MGHRA and CDR2 is YSYEKL in the germline V gene. In nucleotides, the CDR3 is TGCGCCAGCAGCCAAGATTGGGCTCTCGGGAACCGGGCCGGCTACACCTTC. Amino acid sequence: CASSQDWALGNRAGYTF.

This clone occurred a few times. V and J are TRBV2 and TRBJ2-2; 10 nucleotides agree with TRBD1. Germline V gives CDR1 SNHLY, CDR2 FYNNEI. V lost 7 bases to trimming and J lost 3 bases; unmatched junction nucleotides: 5. CDR3 length: 15 amino acids. The CDR3, as DNA: TGTGCCAGCAAGTCTGGGACAGGGGACACCGGGGAGCTGTTTTTT. As protein: CASKSGTGDTGELFF.

The chain employs TRBV18 and TRBJ1-6, with TRBD1 matching 9 bases. This CDR3 region has 15 residues. Germline values: CDR1 KGHSH, CDR2 LQKENI. V gave up 3 bases and J gave up 5 bases; unmatched junction bases: 2. This CDR3 is CASSPRTGDNSPLHF. CDR3 coding DNA: TGTGCCAGCTCACCCCGGACAGGGGATAATTCACCCCTCCACTTT.

The chain joins TRBV6-2 or TRBV6-3 to TRBJ2-7, with unresolved D. V lost 0 bases and J lost 2, with 20 bases in between. CDR1 and CDR2 (germline): MNHEY, SVGEGT. The CDR3 has 18 amino acids. The CDR3 DNA is TGTGCCAGCAGTTACTCTTCGGCTTTTAGGGCTAAAACCTACGAGCAGTACTTC. Its translation: CASSYSSAFRAKTYEQYF.

The chain has TRBV30 and TRBJ2-7; D is uncertain. CDR3 length equals 11 residues. V lost 0 bases and J lost 7, with 7 bases in between. Germline V gene lookup returns CDR1 GTSNPN and CDR2 SVGIG (reference sequence). The CDR3 DNA reads TGTGCCTGGAGTGTAGGTTGGGAGCAGTACTTC. It specifies CAWSVGWEQYF. Full variable domain (rest looked up from reference TRBV30 and TRBJ2-7): SQTIHQWPATLVQPVGSPLSLECTVEGTSNPNLYWYRQAAGRGLQLLFYSVGIGQISSEVPQNLSASRPQDRQFILSSKKLLLSDSGFYLCAWSVGWEQYFGPGTRLTVT.

The rearrangement uses TRBV15 and TRBJ2-7; D not resolved. The CDR3 extends over 13 amino acids. Trimming removed 1 base from V and 6 bases from J, with 10 bases in between. CDR1 is LNHNV, CDR2 YYDKDF, per germline (reference sequence). The CDR3 is CATSRVRASEQYF. The CDR3 DNA is TGTGCCACCAGCAGAGTCCGCGCTAGCGAGCAGTACTTC.